This TCR beta chain was found in a study of shared clonotypes between healthy human individuals. Study conclusions and caveats: Four donors shared roughly 5% of their naive CD4 clonotypes.

The protocol was immunoSEQ multiplex PCR, while the TCRdb copy is restricted to in-frame clones and leaves out a portion. The repertoire has under 850,000 clones, 80% to 95% of them found once; the top ten carry approximately 25%. This clone was observed once. What it recognizes is unknown. Naive CD8 cells comprised CD45RO-negative, CCR7-positively selected cells, excluding terminally differentiated effector memory CD45RA+ cells. The sequence came from a man aged 25-40 years in good health. Sequenced material: naive CD8+ T cells sorted from blood.

The CDR3 reads CASSQGRLASTGELFF. DNA for the CDR3: TGCGCCAGCAGCCAAGGCCGACTAGCTAGCACCGGGGAGCTGTTTTTT. This rearrangement joins TRBV4-3 to TRBJ2-2, with 7 bases matching TRBD2. CDR1 is LGHNA, CDR2 YSLEER, per germline. J lost 4 bases, V lost 1 base, and 6 bases had no gene match. The CDR3 sequence is 16 residues long.